The 23 T cell receptor beta chains presented below share a single source sample, sequenced in a study of OX40 agonist ivuxolimab in advanced cancers. Assay used: immunoSEQ multiplex PCR; TCRdb lists only in-frame clones, some missing. The sample shows tens of thousands of clones, over 90% of them seen only once. The sample consisted of CD4+ or CD8+ T cells sorted from blood, taken in a trial of the OX40 agonist ivuxolimab. The receptors come from an adult with an advanced solid tumor such as melanoma, head and neck, liver or kidney cancer.

This chain connects TRBV4-2 to TRBJ1-1, with no clear D. Trimming removed 0 bases at V and 1 base at J, with 12 bases between. CDR1 is LGHNA, CDR2 YNFKEQ, per germline. There are 16 residues in the CDR3. The CDR3 sequence: CASSQEGRRGNTEAFF. The CDR3 region has the DNA TGTGCCAGCAGCCAAGAGGGCCGTCGGGGGAACACTGAAGCTTTCTTT.

The rearrangement joins TRBV20-1 to TRBJ2-5, with D hard to call. With the DNA end fitting TRBJ2-7 better, the J assignment may be wrong. CDR3 size: 11 residues. CDR1 DFQATT and CDR2 SNEGSKA come from the germline V gene (reference sequence). For the CDR3, the DNA is TGCAGTGCTAGCCAAGGCGCCGAGCAGTACTTC. It codes for CSASQGAEQYF.

This chain connects TRBV9 to TRBJ2-1, with 9 positions matching TRBD2. The V gene end was trimmed by 4 bases and the J gene end by 1 base; junction bases not matched to a gene: 18. Germline V lookup: CDR1 SGDLS, CDR2 YYNGEE. The CDR3 is made up of 20 amino acids. In nucleotides, the CDR3 is TGTGCCAGCAGCCCAGGTAGCGGGATAGCGGGAGCAAAGTCCTACAATGAGCAGTTCTTC. Amino acids: CASSPGSGIAGAKSYNEQFF.

This chain links TRBV7-3 with TRBJ2-1; D remains unclear. The germline V and J ends were trimmed by 4 bases and 10 bases, with 8 bases remaining between them. This CDR3 spans 11 amino acids. Germline-derived CDR1 and CDR2 are SGHTA and FQGTGA. The CDR3 region has the DNA TGTGCCAGCAGCTCAGGTCAGGAGCAGTTCTTC. Translation gives CASSSGQEQFF.

This chain uses TRBV5-4 with TRBJ2-3; maybe TRBD1 (6 bases). This CDR3 has 16 amino acids. Germline CDR1 is SGHNT and CDR2 is YYREEE (reference sequence). Between the trimmed V and J ends, which lost 4 bases and 0 bases, there was a span of 15 bases. The CDR3 nucleotides are TGTGCCAGCAGCAAGGCAGGGGATCTCAGCACAGATACGCAGTATTTT. Protein: CASSKAGDLSTDTQYF.

The V and J genes are TRBV7-9 and TRBJ2-7; D is unresolved. This CDR3 is 14 amino acids long. CDR1 and CDR2 (germline): SEHNR, FQNEAQ (reference sequence). The germline V and J ends were trimmed by 2 bases and 0 bases, with 8 bases remaining between them. The CDR3 sequence: CASSLQYSSYEQYF. CDR3 nucleotide sequence: TGTGCCAGCAGCTTACAGTACAGCTCCTACGAGCAGTACTTC.

This clone was seen a single time. This sequence joins TRBV27 and TRBJ2-7, with a weak D call TRBD2 (5 bases). The CDR3 consists of 14 residues. V shed 3 bases and J shed 2 bases, with 11 bases lying between them. The germline V gene encodes CDR1 MNHEY and CDR2 SMNVEV (reference sequence). This chain's CDR3 is CASSFGVGAYEQYF. The DNA of the CDR3 is TGTGCCAGCAGTTTCGGGGTCGGTGCCTACGAGCAGTACTTC.

The chain recombines TRBV2 with TRBJ1-2; the D is unclear. CDR3 length: 14 residues. The ends were cut back, 6 bases at V and 4 bases at J, with 15 bases in the middle. Germline loops: CDR1 SNHLY, CDR2 FYNNEI. Here the CDR3 reads CASRYEDGIYGYTF. The CDR3 nucleotides read TGTGCCAGCAGGTATGAGGACGGCATCTATGGCTACACCTTC. Full variable domain (remainder filled in from reference TRBV2 and TRBJ1-2): EPEVTQTPSHQVTQMGQEVILRCVPISNHLYFYWYRQILGQKVEFLVSFYNNEISEKSEIFDDQFSVERPDGSNFTLKIRSTKLEDSAMYFCASRYEDGIYGYTFGSGTRLTVV.

V gene TRBV5-6 combines with J gene TRBJ1-6, with D maybe TRBD1 (5 bases). The CDR3 is made up of 15 amino acids. V was shortened by 7 bases and J by 4 bases, with 15 bases between the two germline ends. CDR1 is SGHDT, CDR2 YYEEEE, per germline. In DNA, the CDR3 is TGTGCCAGCGGCCGACGGGACGTGTATAATTCACCCCTCCACTTT. As protein: CASGRRDVYNSPLHF.

This chain joins TRBV5-1 and TRBJ2-7; TRBD2 is a possible D gene (5 bases). Germline-derived CDR1 and CDR2 are SGHRS and YFSETQ. There are 15 residues in the CDR3. With 0 bases removed from V and 5 bases from J, the gap between germline ends came to 15 bases. CDR3 sequence (DNA): TGCGCCAGCAGCTTGGGGTTCGGGGATTGGGACGAGCAGTACTTC. Its protein product is CASSLGFGDWDEQYF. The whole variable domain, remainder taken from reference TRBV5-1 and TRBJ2-7, is KAGVTQTPRYLIKTRGQQVTLSCSPISGHRSVSWYQQTPGQGLQFLFEYFSETQRNKGNFPGRFSGRQFSNSRSEMNVSTLELGDSALYLCASSLGFGDWDEQYFGPGTRLTVT.

This clone was detected once. CDR3 nucleotides: TGTGCCAGCAGTGCGCCGGGACAGGAGGTCGGAAAACTGTTTTTT. Translating gives CASSAPGQEVGKLFF. V is TRBV2 and J is TRBJ1-4; 8 bases agree with TRBD1. V gave up 4 bases and J gave up 10 bases; unmatched junction bases: 11. The CDR3 is 15 residues long. CDR1 and CDR2 (germline): SNHLY, FYNNEI. Drawing the rest from reference TRBV2 and TRBJ1-4, the complete variable domain is EPEVTQTPSHQVTQMGQEVILRCVPISNHLYFYWYRQILGQKVEFLVSFYNNEISEKSEIFDDQFSVERPDGSNFTLKIRSTKLEDSAMYFCASSAPGQEVGKLFFGSGTQLSVL.

The chain employs TRBV7-7 and TRBJ2-5; D gene unclear. The length of the CDR3 is 13 residues. Germline V gene data show CDR1 as SSHAT and CDR2 as FNYEAQ (reference sequence). Trimming left V 5 bases short and J 5 bases short, with 12 bases between. The CDR3 is CASSRGPGETQYF. CDR3 in DNA: TGTGCCAGCAGCCGAGGTCCTGGGGAGACCCAGTACTTC.

The chain links TRBV27 to TRBJ2-7, with 10 bases identical to TRBD2. The germline CDR1 and CDR2 sequences are MNHEY and SMNVEV (reference sequence). The V and J ends lost 0 bases and 0 bases, in that order; junction bases with no gene match: 11. This CDR3 has 19 residues. CDR3 region: CASSLSYPWTSGASYEQYF. The CDR3 nucleotides are TGTGCCAGCAGTTTATCGTACCCTTGGACTAGCGGTGCCTCCTACGAGCAGTACTTC.

J is TRBJ1-2 and V is TRBV25-1; 8 bases agree with TRBD1. The CDR3 contains 14 residues. Germline CDR1 MGHDK, CDR2 SYGVNS. V shed 5 bases, J shed 8 bases, and the junction held 10 bases outside the gene matches. The CDR3 DNA is TGTGCCAGCAGTACCCGGACAGGGATTCTGGGCTACACCTTC. Its translation is CASSTRTGILGYTF.

The rearrangement joins TRBV4-3 to TRBJ2-2, with D perhaps assigned TRBD1 or TRBD2 (5 bases each). This CDR3 comprises 16 residues. The V gene lost 0 bases and the J gene lost 0 bases, with 8 bases spanning the gap. The germline V gene encodes CDR1 LGHNA and CDR2 YSLEER. The CDR3, as DNA: TGCGCCAGCAGCCAAGAAGGGACGGCGAACACCGGGGAGCTGTTTTTT. This codes for CASSQEGTANTGELFF.

The J gene is TRBJ1-6, the V gene TRBV13; D unresolved. The CDR3 has 13 amino acids. Trimming took off 3 bases at V and 7 bases at J, with 7 bases between the two ends. Germline V gene sequence: CDR1 PRHDT, CDR2 FYEKMQ (reference sequence). For the CDR3, the DNA is TGTGCCAGCAGCTTGGGTCGGAATTCACCCCTCCACTTT. It encodes CASSLGRNSPLHF.

This chain joins TRBV5-8 and TRBJ2-4; weak D call: TRBD1 (6 bases). V lost 4 bases to trimming and J lost 0 bases, with 14 bases between them. Per germline, CDR1 SGHTS and CDR2 YDEGEE. The CDR3 is 16 residues long. CDR3: CASSSGQYLAKNIQYF. CDR3 DNA sequence: TGTGCCAGCAGCAGCGGACAGTATCTAGCCAAAAACATTCAGTACTTC.

This clone was counted a single time. The chain links TRBV7-6 to TRBJ2-2, with TRBD1 as a possible D gene (5 bases). This CDR3 is built from 12 residues. The V gene's germline CDR1 is SGHVS and CDR2 FNYEAQ. The V end lost 10 bases, the J end lost 4 bases, and 10 bases lay between the germline ends. Written as DNA, the CDR3 is TGTGCCATCAGGGCCAGCACCGGGGAGCTGTTTTTT. It yields the protein CAIRASTGELFF. Combining the CDR3 with reference TRBV7-6 and TRBJ2-2 gives the whole variable domain GAGVSQSPRYKVTKRGQDVALRCDPISGHVSLYWYRQALGQGPEFLTYFNYEAQQDKSGLPNDRFSAERPEGSISTLTIQRTEQRDSAMYRCAIRASTGELFFGEGSRLTVL.

This chain joins TRBV19 and TRBJ2-7; maybe TRBD1 (5 bases). CDR3 length: 16 amino acids. CDR1 is LNHDA, CDR2 SQIVND, per germline (reference sequence). The V end lost 3 bases, the J end lost 3 bases, and 18 bases lay between the germline ends. CDR3 DNA: TGTGCCAGTAGTATTTTCTCCAGGGCCACACTCTACGAGCAGTACTTC. It is translated as CASSIFSRATLYEQYF.

This clone is a singleton in its sample. For the CDR3, the DNA is TGTGCCTGGGCGGCGGGGGGCGAGCAGTACTTC. It is translated as CAWAAGGEQYF. This chain uses TRBV30 with TRBJ2-7; 8 positions match TRBD2. Germline assignment: CDR1 GTSNPN and CDR2 SVGIG (reference sequence). The J segment lost 6 bases and the V segment lost 5 bases, leaving 3 bases of the junction unmatched. This CDR3 region has 11 residues.

The chain recombines TRBV2 with TRBJ2-4; D remains unclear. Germline CDR1 and CDR2: SNHLY and FYNNEI. The CDR3 loop spans 12 amino acids. Trimming removed 8 bases from V and 0 bases from J, with 5 bases in between. The CDR3 loop reads CASAAAKNIQYF. The CDR3 DNA follows: TGTGCCAGCGCGGCAGCCAAAAACATTCAGTACTTC.

V gene TRBV29-1 combines with J gene TRBJ1-5; D gene uncertain. The length of the CDR3 is 12 residues. The germline V and J ends were trimmed by 4 bases and 4 bases, with 8 bases remaining between them. Germline-derived CDR1 and CDR2 are SQVTM and ANQGSEA. The CDR3 is CSVGFSNQPQHF. The CDR3 DNA reads TGCAGCGTTGGATTTAGTAATCAGCCCCAGCATTTT.

The chain uses TRBV9 and TRBJ1-1, with D tentatively TRBD1 (6 bases). The germline V gene encodes CDR1 SGDLS and CDR2 YYNGEE. The length of the CDR3 is 14 residues. V was shortened by 1 base and J by 0 bases, with 7 bases between the two germline ends. CDR3 sequence (DNA): TGTGCCAGCAGCGTAACAGGGCTGAACACTGAAGCTTTCTTT. Its protein is CASSVTGLNTEAFF.